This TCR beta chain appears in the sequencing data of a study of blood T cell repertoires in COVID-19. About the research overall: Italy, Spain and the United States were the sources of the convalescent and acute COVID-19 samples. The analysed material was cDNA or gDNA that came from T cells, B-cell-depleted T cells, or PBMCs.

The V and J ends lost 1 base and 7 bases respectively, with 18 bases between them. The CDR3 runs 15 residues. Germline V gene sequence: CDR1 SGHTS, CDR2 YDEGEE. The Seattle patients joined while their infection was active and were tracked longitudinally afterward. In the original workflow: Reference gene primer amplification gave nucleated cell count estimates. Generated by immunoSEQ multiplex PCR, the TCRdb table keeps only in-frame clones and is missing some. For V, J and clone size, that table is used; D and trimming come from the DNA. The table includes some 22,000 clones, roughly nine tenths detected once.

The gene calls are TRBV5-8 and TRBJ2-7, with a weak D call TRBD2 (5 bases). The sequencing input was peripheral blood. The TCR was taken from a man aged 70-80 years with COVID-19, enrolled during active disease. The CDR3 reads CASSLRRRNSLEQYF. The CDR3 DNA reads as TGTGCCAGCAGCTTGAGGAGGCGGAACAGCCTGGAGCAGTACTTC.